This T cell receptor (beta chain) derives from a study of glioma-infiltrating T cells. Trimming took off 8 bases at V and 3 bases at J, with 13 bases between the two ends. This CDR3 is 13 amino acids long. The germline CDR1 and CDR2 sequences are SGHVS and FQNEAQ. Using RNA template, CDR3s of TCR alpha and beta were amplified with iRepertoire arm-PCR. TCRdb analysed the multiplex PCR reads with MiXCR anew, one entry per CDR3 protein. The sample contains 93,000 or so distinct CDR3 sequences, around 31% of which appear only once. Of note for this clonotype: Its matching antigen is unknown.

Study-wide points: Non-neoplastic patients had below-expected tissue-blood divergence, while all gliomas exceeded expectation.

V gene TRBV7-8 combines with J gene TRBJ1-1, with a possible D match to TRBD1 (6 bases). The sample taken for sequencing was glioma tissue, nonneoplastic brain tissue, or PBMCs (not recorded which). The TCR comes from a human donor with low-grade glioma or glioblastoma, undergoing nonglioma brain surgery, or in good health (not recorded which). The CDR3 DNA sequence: TGTGCCAGCGGGGGGGGGCAAGACACTGAAGCTTTCTTT. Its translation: CASGGGQDTEAFF.